This T cell receptor (beta chain) appears in the sequencing data of a study of CD8 T cells in Susac syndrome (dated by TCRdb to 2018 to 2020). Notes on the research overall: Of the Susac syndrome patients who were sequenced, six had clinically active disease and roughly 8 were in clinical remission. Susac syndrome patients were therapy-naive, on corticosteroids (some also receiving IVIg), or on IVIg alone at blood withdrawal. The study used repertoire sequencing to test whether antigen drove CD8+ T cell activation and differentiation in Susac syndrome. The study compared CD8+ T cell repertoire clonality among roughly 12 healthy donors, about 14 Susac syndrome patients and fewer than 19 multiple sclerosis patients.

The study at large found these results: Sixteen and five Susac-specific public clones were found in the total CD8+ and CD8+ TEMRA repertoires, respectively. Clonal expansion was seen in Susac syndrome CD8+ repertoires, peaking in CD8+ TEMRA cells and being greater in clinically active patients than in remitting ones. The number of individuals in the TCR sequencing and HLA analysis was acknowledged as relatively small.

V lost 3 bases and J lost 3 bases; the stretch between them is 16 bases long. The CDR3 runs 15 amino acids, cysteine and phenylalanine included. Solely the CDR3 DNA is kept, with 45 bases framed from the first base. The germline V gene (reference sequence) yields DFQATT for CDR1 and SNEGSKA for CDR2. Of note for this clonotype: The specificity of this receptor is unknown. No per-base quality is available; no much larger clone lies one base away.

RNA was extracted with the RNeasy kit and about 0.45 to 1 ug was reverse transcribed using random hexamers. TCR beta CDR3 regions were amplified with the immunoSEQ multiplex PCR assay covering 54 Vbeta and 13 Jbeta segments. PCR amplification bias was corrected using a synthetic template baseline for primer optimization and computational correction. Per the authors' processing: Reads were annotated to V, D and J genes per IMGT and analyzed with immunoSEQ Analyzer, keeping only productive sequences. Clonality was computed as one minus Shannon entropy normalized by log2 of the number of productive unique sequences. For each patient and control, public and private clones were evaluated among the 100 most prevalent clones. A clone was defined as Susac-specific if it was absent from the healthy and MS cohorts, from over a thousand published viral clones and from other ImmuneACCESS disease sequences. The public reads were reanalyzed by TCRdb: fastp trimming at Q25, MiXCR alignment, in-frame beta chains only. Every CDR3 protein is listed once, alongside the most common genes and DNA of its rows. The V and J calls reflect TCRdb's pipeline rather than the authors' work. The sample contains approximately 100,000 distinct CDR3 sequences, around 94% of them found a single time. Together, the top ten hold about 0.41% of the sample.

Peripheral blood CD8+ and CD4+ T cells from healthy donors, Susac syndrome patients and multiple sclerosis patients were profiled by high-throughput TCR beta sequencing. The Susac syndrome patients fulfilled recently defined diagnostic criteria for either definite or probable disease. CD8+ TEMRA cells were enriched by FACS, while bulk CD8+ and CD4+ T cells were purified by magnetic negative isolation. Blood was drawn into EDTA tubes, processed within 24 hours, and PBMCs were isolated by density gradient centrifugation. PBMCs intended for TCR sequencing were frozen in liquid nitrogen and were later thawed in a 37 degrees C water bath. A purity of at least 90% was achieved for sorted or isolated CD4+, CD8+ and CD8+ TEMRA cells.

The TCR was taken from a human donor with Susac syndrome. Sample: CD8+ T cells from PBMCs. The sequence joins TRBV20-1 to TRBJ2-3; matching of 5 bases hints at TRBD2 as the D gene. The CDR3 region: CSASPLGRGTDTQYF. The sequence in DNA is TGCAGTGCTAGCCCTCTAGGACGGGGAACAGATACGCAGTATTTT.